These T cell receptor beta chains were read from a single sample in a study of T cells in Graves' hyperthyroidism and ophthalmopathy. TCRdb itself ran the multiplex PCR reads through MiXCR, one entry per CDR3 protein. This table has hundreds of thousands of distinct CDR3 sequences, about 20% appearing once. The sample taken for sequencing was blood. These receptors came from a man aged 40-50 years with Graves' ophthalmopathy. CDR3s include the opening cysteine and the closing phenylalanine or tryptophan.

V	length	J	CDR3
TRBV10-3	15	TRBJ2-5	CAISEQRLDPETQYF
TRBV5-1	15	TRBJ1-1	CASSEQGARMTEAFF
TRBV19	16	TRBJ1-1	CASSMGQGRRNTEAFF
TRBV20-1	14	TRBJ2-7	CSARIRPDGYEQYF
TRBV11-2	15	TRBJ2-3	CASSSRLGYTDTQYF
TRBV6-2/TRBV6-3	14	TRBJ2-2	CASRTTSFAGELFF
TRBV18	16	TRBJ2-7	CASSSLSETGSYEQYF
TRBV28	17	TRBJ1-2	CASSLPASTGAEYGYTF
TRBV9	13	TRBJ2-1	CASSPSGGDEQFF
TRBV27	16	TRBJ2-2	CASSLSLAGPPGELFF
TRBV2	13	TRBJ2-3	CASSAGVTDTQYF